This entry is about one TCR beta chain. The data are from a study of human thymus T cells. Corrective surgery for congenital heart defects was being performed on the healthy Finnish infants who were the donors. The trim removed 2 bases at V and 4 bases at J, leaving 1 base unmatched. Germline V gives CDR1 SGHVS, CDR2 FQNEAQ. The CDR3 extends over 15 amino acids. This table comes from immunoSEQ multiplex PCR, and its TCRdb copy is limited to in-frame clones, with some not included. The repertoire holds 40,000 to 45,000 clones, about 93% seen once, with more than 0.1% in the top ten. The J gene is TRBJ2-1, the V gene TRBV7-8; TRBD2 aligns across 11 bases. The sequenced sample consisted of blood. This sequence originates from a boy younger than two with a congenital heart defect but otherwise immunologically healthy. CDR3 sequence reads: CASSLRTSGYNEQFF. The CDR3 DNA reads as TGTGCCAGCAGCTTAAGGACTAGCGGGTACAATGAGCAGTTCTTC.